The 8 T cell receptor beta chains below come from one sample, sequenced in a study of identical twins. Using its own MiXCR run on the 5' RACE reads, TCRdb lists one record per CDR3 protein. Here the sample spans around 1.7 million distinct CDR3 sequences, less than 40% being singletons. The sequencing input was cord blood. All receptors derive from a newborn girl in good health.

There are a few counts of this clonotype. The chain carries TRBV7-2 and TRBJ2-1; 11 bases line up with TRBD2. V shed 1 base, J shed 5 bases, and the junction held 4 bases outside the gene matches. CDR3 size: 16 residues. The germline gives CDR1 SGHTA, CDR2 FQGNSA. CDR3 coding DNA: TGTGCCAGCAGCTTAGATCCTAGCGGGGGGCACAATGAGCAGTTCTTC. It translates to CASSLDPSGGHNEQFF. The full variable domain, rest sourced from reference TRBV7-2 and TRBJ2-1, is GAGVSQSPSNKVTEKGKDVELRCDPISGHTALYWYRQSLGQGLEFLIYFQGNSAPDKSGLPSDRFSAERTGGSVSTLTIQRTQQEDSAVYLCASSLDPSGGHNEQFFGPGTRLTVL.

The gene calls are TRBV30 and TRBJ1-2, with D hard to call. The CDR3 totals 13 residues. Trimming removed 0 bases from V and 6 bases from J, with 11 bases in between. CDR1 GTSNPN and CDR2 SVGIG come from the germline V gene (reference sequence). The chain's CDR3 is CAWSVPPYHGYTF. The CDR3 nucleotides read TGTGCCTGGAGTGTTCCCCCGTACCATGGCTACACCTTC.

V is TRBV7-9 and J is TRBJ1-1; 10 nucleotides agree with TRBD1. The trim removed 5 bases at V and 1 base at J, leaving 7 bases unmatched. CDR3 length equals 16 residues. CDR1 and CDR2 (germline): SEHNR, FQNEAQ (reference sequence). The CDR3 DNA sequence: TGTGCCAGCAGCCTAGGGACAGGGGTGGGGAACACTGAAGCTTTCTTT. It encodes CASSLGTGVGNTEAFF.

The V gene is TRBV10-1, the J gene TRBJ2-4; D possibly corresponds to TRBD2 (6 bases). With the DNA end fitting TRBJ2-7 better, the J assignment may be wrong. Germline assignment: CDR1 WNHNN and CDR2 SYGVQD (reference sequence). The CDR3 consists of 13 residues. The CDR3 DNA sequence: TGCGCCAGCGCGGGGCCTCGGGTCTCCGAGCAGTACTTC. It yields the protein CASAGPRVSEQYF.

The chain uses TRBV6-6 and TRBJ1-3; TRBD1 agrees at 8 bases. V dropped 6 bases and J dropped 0; count of bases not matched to a gene: 7. CDR1 and CDR2 (germline): MNHNY, SVGAGI (reference sequence). This CDR3 spans 16 amino acids. The CDR3, as DNA: TGTGCCAGCAGCGTACAGGGGGTGTACTCTGGAAACACCATATATTTT. It yields the protein CASSVQGVYSGNTIYF.

The genes are TRBV24-1 and TRBJ2-7; D gene unclear. The last part of the DNA fits TRBJ2-5 better; the J call may be wrong. From germline, CDR1 is KGHDR and CDR2 SFDVKD. This CDR3 has 15 amino acids. CDR3 DNA: TGTGCCACCAGTGATTTAACCTCCCGGGTAGAGACCCAGTACTTC. Translation gives CATSDLTSRVETQYF.

This sequence joins TRBV6-2 or TRBV6-3 and TRBJ2-6, with D possibly matching TRBD2 (6 bases). The CDR3 consists of 17 residues. V gave up 4 bases and J gave up 0 bases, with 13 bases separating them. CDR1 and CDR2 (germline): MNHEY, SVGEGT. CDR3: CASSWAGSSSGANVLTF. In DNA form, the CDR3 reads TGTGCCAGCAGTTGGGCGGGATCGTCCTCTGGGGCCAACGTCCTGACTTTC.

This clonotype is a singleton in its sample. V is TRBV20-1 and J is TRBJ1-5; D may be TRBD1 (5 bases). Germline CDR1 is DFQATT and CDR2 is SNEGSKA (reference sequence). CDR3 length: 20 residues. V was trimmed by 3 bases and J by 6 bases, leaving 33 bases between them. The CDR3 loop reads CSARTRTGTSGSLLTQPQHF. CDR3 coding DNA: TGCAGTGCTAGGACCCGCACCGGGACGTCTGGCTCCCTCCTCACTCAGCCCCAGCATTTT.